This T cell receptor (beta chain) was retrieved from a study of shared clonotypes between healthy human individuals. The V gene end was trimmed by 3 bases and the J gene end by 5 bases; junction bases not matched to a gene: 3. Germline CDR1 is KGHSH and CDR2 is LQKENI. This CDR3 contains 14 residues. Clones were read by immunoSEQ multiplex PCR, and TCRdb kept only the in-frame ones, dropping some. The table lists around 1,000,000 clones, roughly 80% of them singletons. The TCR comes from a man aged 18 to 29 in good health. Some clones in this sample may be carry-over from other donors' samples. The chain employs TRBV18 and TRBJ1-4; 7 bases align to TRBD1. Sequenced: memory CD4+ T cells from PBMCs. Subset given: CD45RA-negative fraction. The CDR3 spells CASSPGTENEKLFF. CDR3 sequence (DNA): TGTGCCAGCTCACCCGGGACAGAAAATGAAAAACTGTTTTTT.